The 21 T cell receptor beta chains in this list originate from one sample, sequenced in a study of T cells in Graves' hyperthyroidism and ophthalmopathy. The CDR3 regions of TCR beta were amplified from RNA transcripts. First-round RT-PCR targeting the TCR CDR3 was performed with the HTBI primer set. Each CDR3 protein gets one entry after TCRdb re-called the multiplex PCR reads with MiXCR. Of approximately 740,000 distinct CDR3 sequences in the sample, around 15% were seen once. Sequencing input: blood. The receptor set was obtained from a woman between 18 and 29 years old with Graves' hyperthyroidism.

This chain connects TRBV10-2 to TRBJ1-5; D gene ambiguous. Trimming removed 3 bases at V and 7 bases at J, with 7 bases between. Germline CDR1 and CDR2: WSHSY and SAAADI. This CDR3 contains 12 residues. DNA of the CDR3: TGCGCCAGCAGTGATATCTTCCAGCCCCAGCATTTT. Translated, it gives CASSDIFQPQHF.

This clonotype has a count of ten or more. The chain joins TRBV30 to TRBJ1-5, with TRBD1 as a possible D gene (5 bases). V lost 2 bases and J lost 7, with 18 bases in between. This CDR3 spans 15 amino acids. Looked up from germline, CDR1 is GTSNPN and CDR2 is SVGIG (reference sequence). The CDR3 nucleotides are TGTGCCTGGAGTACCGGAGGATCAGGGAACCAGCCCCAGCATTTT. Residues: CAWSTGGSGNQPQHF. The full variable domain, completed using reference TRBV30 and TRBJ1-5, is SQTIHQWPATLVQPVGSPLSLECTVEGTSNPNLYWYRQAAGRGLQLLFYSVGIGQISSEVPQNLSASRPQDRQFILSSKKLLLSDSGFYLCAWSTGGSGNQPQHFGDGTRLSIL.

At least ten counts were recorded for this clonotype. V gene TRBV24-1 combines with J gene TRBJ2-7, with 9 bases lining up with TRBD1. V lost 3 bases to trimming and J lost 2 bases; unmatched junction nucleotides: 16. Germline CDR1 KGHDR, CDR2 SFDVKD. CDR3 size: 19 residues. The CDR3 reads CATSDPRPPPGQGTYEQYF. CDR3 coding DNA: TGTGCCACCAGTGATCCCCGCCCCCCACCGGGACAGGGAACCTACGAGCAGTACTTC.

The rearrangement links TRBV5-8 to TRBJ1-1; D remains unclear. CDR3 size: 15 residues. Trimming removed 4 bases at V and 1 base at J, with 14 bases between. Germline V gives CDR1 SGHTS, CDR2 YDEGEE. CDR3 bases: TGTGCCAGCAGCCAAGATTGGCCTTCGAACACTGAAGCTTTCTTT. This translates into CASSQDWPSNTEAFF.

Points on this clonotype: A clone one base away is much larger, so this may be a read error. It is likely a read error, because the conserved phenylalanine at the end of the CDR3 is missing. V gene TRBV5-1 combines with J gene TRBJ2-7; D perhaps matches TRBD1 (6 bases). The CDR3 is made up of 16 amino acids. CDR1 is SGHRS, CDR2 YFSETQ, per germline. The ends were cut back, 0 bases at V and 2 bases at J, with 15 bases in the middle. The CDR3 DNA sequence: TGCGCCAGCAGCTTGGCGGAAATGGACAGAACCTACGAGCAGTACCTC. It specifies CASSLAEMDRTYEQYL.

This clonotype has a count of ten or more. The rearrangement joins TRBV18 to TRBJ2-3, with 8 bases aligning to TRBD2. The V and J ends lost 6 bases and 2 bases, in that order; junction bases with no gene match: 4. This CDR3 is 14 amino acids long. CDR1 and CDR2 (germline): KGHSH, LQKENI. In DNA, the CDR3 is TGTGCCAGCTCTAGCGGGACCACCACAGATACGCAGTATTTT. Its translation: CASSSGTTTDTQYF. The full variable domain, completed using reference TRBV18 and TRBJ2-3, is NAGVMQNPRHLVRRRGQEARLRCSPMKGHSHVYWYRQLPEEGLKFMVYLQKENIIDESGMPKERFSAEFPKEGPSILRIQQVVRGDSAAYFCASSSGTTTDTQYFGPGTRLTVL.

This chain joins TRBV5-5 and TRBJ2-1; no clear D. This CDR3 is 15 amino acids long. Germline CDR1 SGHKS, CDR2 YYEKEE (reference sequence). Deletions cut 4 bases from V and 6 bases from J, with 17 bases between. CDR3: CASSPTRAPVNEQFF. The CDR3 DNA reads as TGTGCCAGCAGCCCGACCCGGGCCCCTGTCAATGAGCAGTTCTTC.

There are many counts of this clonotype. The chain links TRBV28 to TRBJ2-7; the match to TRBD1 covers 8 bases. Germline V gene sequence: CDR1 MDHEN, CDR2 SYDVKM. V gave up 6 bases and J gave up 3 bases; unmatched junction bases: 7. The CDR3 is 14 residues long. Written as DNA, the CDR3 is TGTGCCAGCAGCATGGGACAGGAGAACTACGAGCAGTACTTC. Translating it yields CASSMGQENYEQYF. Looking up the rest from reference TRBV28 and TRBJ2-7 gives the full variable domain: DVKVTQSSRYLVKRTGEKVFLECVQDMDHENMFWYRQDPGLGLRLIYFSYDVKMKEKGDIPEGYSVSREKKERFSLILESASTNQTSMYLCASSMGQENYEQYFGPGTRLTVT.

This clonotype was found many times. This chain uses TRBV20-1 with TRBJ2-7; no clear D. The CDR3 is 11 residues long. V lost 3 bases, J lost 2 bases, and 5 bases lay in between. Germline CDR1 and CDR2: DFQATT and SNEGSKA (reference sequence). The CDR3 is CSASGPYEQYF. CDR3 bases: TGCAGTGCTAGTGGGCCCTACGAGCAGTACTTC.

This clonotype was observed a few times. The genes are TRBV27 and TRBJ1-5; D perhaps matches TRBD1 (6 bases). Per the germline V gene, CDR1 is MNHEY and CDR2 is SMNVEV (reference sequence). The length of the CDR3 is 14 residues. The germline V and J ends were trimmed by 5 bases and 9 bases, with 17 bases remaining between them. The CDR3 nucleotides are TGTGCCAGCAGTCCGGGACAAGGTCTTTGGCCCCAGCATTTT. Protein: CASSPGQGLWPQHF.

This clonotype showed up just a few times. The J gene is TRBJ1-3, the V gene TRBV2, with a tentative D call TRBD1 (6 bases). Deletions cut 2 bases from V and 2 bases from J, with 7 bases between. Germline CDR1 reads SNHLY; CDR2 reads FYNNEI. The CDR3 loop spans 14 amino acids. DNA for the CDR3: TGTGCCAGCAGTGAAAGGGGGACTGGAAACACCATATATTTT. Its translation: CASSERGTGNTIYF.

The chain employs TRBV28 and TRBJ2-1, with D hard to call. V was trimmed by 4 bases and J by 3 bases, leaving 13 bases between them. The CDR3 sequence is 15 residues long. CDR1 MDHEN and CDR2 SYDVKM come from the germline V gene. The CDR3 protein is CASSYPSDLYNEQFF. The CDR3, as DNA: TGTGCCAGCAGTTACCCGTCGGATCTCTACAATGAGCAGTTCTTC.

In this sample, this clonotype turned up many times. The chain combines TRBV13 with TRBJ2-1; D is undetermined. Germline lookup yields CDR1 PRHDT and CDR2 FYEKMQ (reference sequence). Deletions cut 1 base from V and 10 bases from J, with 23 bases between. The CDR3 covers 17 residues. CDR3 nucleotides: TGTGCCAGCAGCTTAGAAGCTCTGGGCATATCTTTACGGGAGCAGTTCTTC. It is translated as CASSLEALGISLREQFF.

Note on this clonotype: One end of the junction is discordant with germline, which a read error may explain. The rearrangement uses TRBV20-1 and TRBJ2-1; TRBD2 matches at 15 bases. The germline V gene encodes CDR1 DFQATT and CDR2 SNEGSKA (reference sequence). This CDR3 has 24 residues. The CDR3 nucleotides read TGCAGTGCTAGAGGGGTGGGGGGACAGGGGAGCCCGGGACTAGCGGGGGGCTCCTACAATGAGCAGTCCTTC. Translation: CSARGVGGQGSPGLAGGSYNEQSF.

Regarding this clonotype: A much larger clone sits a single nucleotide away, making a read error possible. V is TRBV20-1 and J is TRBJ2-7, with a tentative D call TRBD2 (6 bases). The DNA end lines up better with TRBJ2-1; the J call may be wrong. The CDR3 contains 14 residues. Germline-derived CDR1 and CDR2 are DFQATT and SNEGSKA (reference sequence). The DNA of the CDR3 is TGCAGTGCTCCCGGGGACTTAGCGCCCTACGAGCAGTTCTTC. Residues: CSAPGDLAPYEQFF.

This clonotype turned up a few times. This chain joins TRBV20-1 and TRBJ1-2, with 8 bases matching TRBD1. There are 14 residues in the CDR3. V shed 6 bases and J 2 bases; nucleotides not matched to a gene: 8. The germline V gene has CDR1 DFQATT and CDR2 SNEGSKA (reference sequence). The CDR3 DNA follows: TGCAGTGCCCCCCGACAGGGGAGCAACTATGGCTACACCTTC. Residues: CSAPRQGSNYGYTF.

This clonotype was recorded at least ten times. The chain combines TRBV4-1 with TRBJ1-1; D perhaps matches TRBD1 (5 bases). CDR1 is MGHRA and CDR2 is YSYEKL in the germline V gene. The CDR3 extends over 18 amino acids. V shed 4 bases and J shed 1 base, with 22 bases lying between them. The CDR3: CASSPILKKQGRNTEAFF. In DNA form, the CDR3 reads TGCGCCAGCAGCCCCATACTAAAAAAGCAGGGAAGGAACACTGAAGCTTTCTTT.

Ten or more counts support this clonotype. CDR3 protein: CSARDPASVWYEQYF. The CDR3 nucleotides read TGCAGTGCTAGAGATCCCGCTAGCGTATGGTACGAGCAGTACTTC. The chain couples TRBV20-1 to TRBJ2-7; maybe TRBD2 (6 bases). Trimming took off 0 bases at V and 4 bases at J, with 16 bases between the two ends. There are 15 residues in the CDR3. Germline values: CDR1 DFQATT, CDR2 SNEGSKA (reference sequence).

This clonotype was seen a single time. This chain connects TRBV4-3 to TRBJ2-2, with 12 bases matching TRBD1. Per germline, CDR1 LGHNA and CDR2 YSLEER. The CDR3 length is 15 residues. The trim removed 3 bases at V and 6 bases at J, leaving 2 bases unmatched. CDR3 amino acids: CASSHRDRGPGELFF. CDR3 bases: TGCGCCAGCAGCCACCGGGACAGGGGGCCCGGGGAGCTGTTTTTT.

The V call is TRBV6-2 or TRBV6-3, the J call TRBJ1-2; 7 bases agree with TRBD1. This CDR3 is 14 amino acids long. Germline loops: CDR1 MNHEY, CDR2 SVGEGT. The V and J ends lost 2 bases and 8 bases, in that order; junction bases with no gene match: 8. CDR3 sequence reads: CASSYNRGGAGYTF. The CDR3, as DNA: TGTGCCAGCAGTTACAACCGAGGGGGCGCGGGCTACACCTTC.

In this sample, this clonotype turned up many times. The chain couples TRBV7-9 to TRBJ2-7, with 9 bases fitting TRBD1. The CDR3 extends over 18 amino acids. From germline, CDR1 is SEHNR and CDR2 FQNEAQ (reference sequence). V shed 3 bases, J shed 5 bases, and the junction held 17 bases outside the gene matches. The CDR3 loop reads CASSLAPGQGISLHEQYF. As DNA, the CDR3 is TGTGCCAGCAGCTTGGCACCGGGACAGGGAATCTCACTCCACGAGCAGTACTTC.